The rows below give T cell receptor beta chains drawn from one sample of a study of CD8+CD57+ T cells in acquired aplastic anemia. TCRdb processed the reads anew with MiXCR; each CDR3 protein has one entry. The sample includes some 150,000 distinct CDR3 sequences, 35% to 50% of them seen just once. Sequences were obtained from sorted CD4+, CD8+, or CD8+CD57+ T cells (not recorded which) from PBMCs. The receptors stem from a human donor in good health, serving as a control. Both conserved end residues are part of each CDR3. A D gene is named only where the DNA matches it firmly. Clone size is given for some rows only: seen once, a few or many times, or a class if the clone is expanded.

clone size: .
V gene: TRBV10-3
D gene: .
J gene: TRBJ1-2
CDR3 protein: CAISESAGADNYGYTF
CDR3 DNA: TGTGCCATCAGTGAGTCGGCAGGAGCCGATAACTATGGCTACACCTTC

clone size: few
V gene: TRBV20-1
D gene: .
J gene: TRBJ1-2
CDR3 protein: CSARVGGGPYGYTF
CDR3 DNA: TGCAGTGCTAGAGTTGGGGGGGGGCCCTATGGCTACACCTTC

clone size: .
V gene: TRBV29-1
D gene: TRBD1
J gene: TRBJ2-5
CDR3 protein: CSTQVGTGFDF
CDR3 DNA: TGCAGCACCCAGGTGGGGACAGGGTTCGACTTC

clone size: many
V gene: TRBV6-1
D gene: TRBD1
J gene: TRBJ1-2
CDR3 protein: CASREPGQGDGYTF
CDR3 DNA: TGTGCCAGCAGGGAACCGGGACAGGGAGATGGCTACACCTTC

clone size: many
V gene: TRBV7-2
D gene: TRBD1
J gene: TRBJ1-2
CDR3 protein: CASSLGQGPYGYTF
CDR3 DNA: TGTGCCAGCAGCCTCGGACAGGGCCCCTATGGCTACACCTTC

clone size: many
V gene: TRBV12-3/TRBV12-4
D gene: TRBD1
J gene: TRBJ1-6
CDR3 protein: CASKTGRNSPLHF
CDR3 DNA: TGTGCCAGCAAGACAGGGAGAAATTCACCCCTCCACTTT

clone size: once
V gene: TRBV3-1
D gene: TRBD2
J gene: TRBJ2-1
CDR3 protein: CACSQRAGEISGNEQFF
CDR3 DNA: TGTGCCTGCAGCCAAAGAGCGGGGGAGATTAGTGGTAATGAGCAGTTCTTC

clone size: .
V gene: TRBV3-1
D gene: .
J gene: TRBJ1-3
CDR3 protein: CASSQGNLGNTIYF
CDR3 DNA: TGTGCCAGCAGCCAGGGGAACCTTGGAAACACCATATATTTT

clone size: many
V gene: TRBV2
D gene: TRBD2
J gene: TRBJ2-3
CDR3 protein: CASRGRGGQAQYF
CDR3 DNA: TGTGCCAGCAGAGGCCGGGGGGGGCAGGCGCAGTATTTT

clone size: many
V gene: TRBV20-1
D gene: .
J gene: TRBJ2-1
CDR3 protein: CSARVLSGGSYNEQFF
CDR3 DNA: TGCAGTGCTAGAGTCCTTAGCGGTGGCTCCTACAATGAGCAGTTCTTC

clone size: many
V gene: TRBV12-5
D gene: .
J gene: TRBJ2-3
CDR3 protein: CASGLVGGSTDTQYF
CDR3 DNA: TGTGCTAGTGGTTTGGTAGGAGGGAGCACAGATACGCAGTATTTT

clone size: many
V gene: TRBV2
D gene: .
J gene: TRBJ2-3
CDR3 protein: CASVEGGADTQYF
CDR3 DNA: TGTGCCAGCGTCGAGGGGGGGGCAGATACGCAGTATTTT

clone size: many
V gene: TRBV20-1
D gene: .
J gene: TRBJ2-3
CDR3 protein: CSARVASFHTDTQYF
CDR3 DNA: TGCAGTGCTAGAGTCGCTAGCTTTCACACAGATACGCAGTATTTT

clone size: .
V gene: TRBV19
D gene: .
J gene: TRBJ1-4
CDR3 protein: CASSPQDGRNEKLFF
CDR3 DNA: TGTGCCAGTAGTCCCCAAGACGGACGGAATGAAAAACTGTTTTTT

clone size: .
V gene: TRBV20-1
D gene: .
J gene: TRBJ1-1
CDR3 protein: CSAWATNTEAFF
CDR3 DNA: TGCAGTGCCTGGGCTACGAACACTGAAGCTTTCTTT

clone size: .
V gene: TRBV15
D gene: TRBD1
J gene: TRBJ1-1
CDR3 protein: CATNRGTGNTGAFF
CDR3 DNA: TGTGCCACCAACAGGGGGACGGGGAACACTGGAGCTTTCTTT